The clone carrying this TCR beta chain has just a few counts. The CDR3 has 12 residues. Per germline, CDR1 SQVTM and CDR2 ANQGSEA. Deletions cut 2 bases from V and 2 bases from J, with 6 bases between. This entry is derived from a study of T-cell reconstitution after alpha-beta-depleted transplantation in children. Unique molecular identifiers were incorporated into the prepared TCRbeta library. MiXCR, applied by TCRdb to the PCR reads, yields one record per CDR3 protein. The sample carries some 500,000 distinct CDR3 sequences, approximately 32% recorded once. The TCR originated in a human donor who donated a stem cell graft to a child with aplastic anemia. Source: PBMCs from the stem cell graft donor, taken from the stem cell graft. The V gene is TRBV29-1, the J gene TRBJ1-2; no clear D gene. The CDR3 spells CSVELGNYGYTF. CDR3 in DNA: TGCAGCGTTGAACTGGGAAACTATGGCTACACCTTC.